These 32 T cell receptor beta chains came from one sample sequenced in a study of OX40 agonist ivuxolimab in advanced cancers. TCRdb's copy holds only in-frame clones and misses some; the assay was immunoSEQ multiplex PCR. In the table there are approximately 70,000 clones, 86% of which are singletons. The material sequenced was CD4+ or CD8+ T cells sorted from blood, taken in a trial of the OX40 agonist ivuxolimab. The receptors here all came from an adult with an advanced solid tumor such as melanoma, head and neck, liver or kidney cancer.

This chain links TRBV6-5 with TRBJ2-5; 7 bases are a match to TRBD1. From germline, CDR1 is MNHEY and CDR2 SVGAGI. The CDR3 loop spans 14 amino acids. V lost 4 bases and J lost 5; bases outside the gene matches: 7. This CDR3 reads CASSSDREWETQYF. The CDR3 DNA sequence: TGTGCCAGCAGTTCAGACAGGGAGTGGGAGACCCAGTACTTC.

The rearrangement links TRBV5-1 to TRBJ2-1; D might be TRBD2 (6 bases). The V gene's germline CDR1 is SGHRS and CDR2 YFSETQ. V was trimmed by 2 bases and J by 4 bases, leaving 10 bases between them. The CDR3 length is 14 residues. As DNA, the CDR3 is TGCGCCAGCAGCTTAGGGGAGGAGTACAATGAGCAGTTCTTC. Translation: CASSLGEEYNEQFF.

This chain connects TRBV6-5 to TRBJ1-6, with 10 bases fitting TRBD1. The CDR3 has 15 residues. J gave up 10 bases and V 4 bases, and 7 bases lay outside the gene matches. Germline V gene sequence: CDR1 MNHEY, CDR2 SVGAGI. In DNA, the CDR3 is TGTGCCAGCAGTTCAACCGGGACAGGGGTATCACCCCTCCACTTT. It is translated as CASSSTGTGVSPLHF.

The genes are TRBV4-1 and TRBJ2-2; 7 nucleotides agree with TRBD1. Germline CDR1 MGHRA, CDR2 YSYEKL. CDR3 length: 17 amino acids. V dropped 1 base and J dropped 0; count of bases not matched to a gene: 5. CDR3 DNA: TGCGCCAGCAGCCAAGTTCCCGGGACAGCGAACACCGGGGAGCTGTTTTTT. Translated: CASSQVPGTANTGELFF.

This chain joins TRBV11-2 and TRBJ2-7; the D gene is possibly TRBD1 (5 bases). Germline V gene lookup returns CDR1 SGHAT and CDR2 FQNNGV. CDR3 length equals 12 residues. V lost 4 bases to trimming and J lost 6 bases, with 10 bases between them. The CDR3 is CASSSSRGEQYF. The CDR3 DNA reads as TGTGCCAGCAGCTCTTCAAGGGGCGAGCAGTACTTC.

The rearrangement links TRBV4-2 to TRBJ2-1, with 10 bases aligning to TRBD1. In germline, CDR1 is LGHNA, CDR2 YNFKEQ. The trim removed 0 bases at V and 7 bases at J, leaving 3 bases unmatched. This CDR3 has 15 amino acids. The CDR3 DNA sequence: TGTGCCAGCAGCCAAGAGGGACAGGGGAAGAATGAGCAGTTCTTC. Residues: CASSQEGQGKNEQFF.

CDR3 sequence: CASSQVRLGLNTEAFF. CDR3 DNA: TGCGCCAGCAGCCAAGTCAGGTTGGGTTTGAACACTGAAGCTTTCTTT. V and J are TRBV4-3 and TRBJ1-1; D is unresolved. V lost 1 base and J 0 bases, leaving 12 bases between the germline ends. Germline CDR1 LGHNA, CDR2 YSLEER. The CDR3 covers 16 residues.

In its sample, this clone was seen a few times. The chain recombines TRBV10-3 with TRBJ1-1, with D uncertain. Germline V CDR1 and CDR2: ENHRY, SYGVKD. With 2 bases removed from V and 1 base from J, the gap between germline ends came to 5 bases. The CDR3 runs to 13 residues. The CDR3 loop reads CAISERENTEAFF. The DNA of the CDR3 is TGTGCCATCAGTGAGCGGGAGAACACTGAAGCTTTCTTT.

The chain couples TRBV14 to TRBJ2-5; D possibly corresponds to TRBD2 (5 bases). The germline V gene encodes CDR1 SGHDN and CDR2 FVKESK. The CDR3 runs 14 residues. V lost 3 bases, J lost 2 bases, and 10 bases lay in between. The CDR3, as DNA: TGTGCCAGCAGCCAGGGCGGGCGGCAAGAGACCCAGTACTTC. It codes for CASSQGGRQETQYF.

This rearrangement joins TRBV7-2 to TRBJ2-7; 9 bases match TRBD1. Germline V gene sequence: CDR1 SGHTA, CDR2 FQGNSA. V was pared by 5 bases and J by 4 bases, with 6 bases of the junction left unmatched. This CDR3 comprises 14 residues. CDR3 bases: TGTGCCAGCAGCCCACAGGGGGCCGAATACGAGCAGTACTTC. Residues: CASSPQGAEYEQYF.

Comments on this clone: At one boundary the junction diverges from the germline segment, which might be a read error. This rearrangement joins TRBV7-2 to TRBJ1-4; no definite D call. The germline gives CDR1 SGHTA, CDR2 FQGNSA. CDR3 size: 12 residues. The CDR3 nucleotides read TGTGCCAGCAGCTTTTCATATGACAAACTGTTTTTT. Its translation: CASSFSYDKLFF.

This clone was counted between two and nine times. CDR3 in amino acids: CALASPGAGNTIYF. The CDR3 DNA sequence: TGTGCTTTAGCCAGCCCTGGCGCTGGAAACACCATATATTTT. The chain employs TRBV28 and TRBJ1-3; D not certain. The CDR3 has 14 residues. CDR1 is MDHEN, CDR2 SYDVKM, per germline.

A note on this clone: One end of the junction does not line up with germline, which may come from a read error. This chain uses TRBV7-8 with TRBJ1-2; D is ambiguous. This CDR3 has 14 amino acids. Germline CDR1 reads SGHVS; CDR2 reads FQNEAQ. For the CDR3, the DNA is TGTGCCAACAGCCGTACCGGGAACCCTTATGGCTACACCTTC. This gives the protein CANSRTGNPYGYTF.

This clone was counted once. The chain couples TRBV28 to TRBJ1-5; D gene uncertain. Per the germline V gene, CDR1 is MDHEN and CDR2 is SYDVKM. V was cut by 3 bases and J by 0 bases, with 12 bases left in between. This CDR3 is 16 amino acids long. CDR3 amino acids: CASSFAGRDSNQPQHF. The CDR3 coding sequence is TGTGCCAGCAGTTTTGCTGGGAGAGATAGCAATCAGCCCCAGCATTTT.

The chain recombines TRBV7-6 with TRBJ1-6; tentative D call: TRBD1 (5 bases). With 5 bases removed from V and 7 bases from J, the gap between germline ends came to 12 bases. Per germline, CDR1 SGHVS and CDR2 FNYEAQ. The CDR3 consists of 14 residues. The CDR3 bases are TGTGCCAGCAGCCCCCAGGGCGGGAATTCACCCCTCCACTTT. Amino acid sequence: CASSPQGGNSPLHF.

V usage is TRBV10-3 and J usage is TRBJ1-5, with 7 positions matching TRBD1. After removal of 3 bases from V and 3 bases from J, the junction contained 5 bases not matched to a gene. Germline CDR1 is ENHRY and CDR2 is SYGVKD. The CDR3 has 15 amino acids. Here the CDR3 reads CAISDAGGDNQPQHF. CDR3 bases: TGTGCCATCAGTGACGCAGGGGGAGACAATCAGCCCCAGCATTTT.

CDR3 residues: CASNLGRYEQYF. Written as DNA, the CDR3 is TGTGCCAGCAACTTGGGTCGCTACGAGCAGTACTTC. The V call is TRBV28, the J call TRBJ2-7, with D hard to call. CDR3 size: 12 residues. Trimming removed 7 bases from V and 3 bases from J, with 10 bases in between. Germline V gene sequence: CDR1 MDHEN, CDR2 SYDVKM.

This rearrangement joins TRBV5-1 to TRBJ1-6; no clear D. The V gene's germline CDR1 is SGHRS and CDR2 YFSETQ. V was cut by 0 bases and J by 8 bases, with 9 bases left in between. This CDR3 has 14 residues. CDR3 sequence reads: CASSLEGRDSPLHF. The CDR3 nucleotides read TGCGCCAGCAGCTTGGAGGGAAGGGATTCACCCCTCCACTTT. Combining the CDR3 with reference TRBV5-1 and TRBJ1-6 gives the whole variable domain KAGVTQTPRYLIKTRGQQVTLSCSPISGHRSVSWYQQTPGQGLQFLFEYFSETQRNKGNFPGRFSGRQFSNSRSEMNVSTLELGDSALYLCASSLEGRDSPLHFGNGTRLTVT.

This chain connects TRBV4-3 to TRBJ1-2; D unresolved. The ends were cut back, 0 bases at V and 7 bases at J, with 9 bases in the middle. The CDR3 has 13 amino acids. Germline assignment: CDR1 LGHNA and CDR2 YSLEER. The CDR3 reads CASSQDLYSGYTF. The CDR3 coding sequence is TGCGCCAGCAGCCAAGATCTGTACAGTGGCTACACCTTC.

V and J are TRBV18 and TRBJ2-5, with D maybe TRBD1 (5 bases). This CDR3 has 14 amino acids. The germline V and J ends were trimmed by 1 base and 1 base, with 7 bases remaining between them. From germline, CDR1 is KGHSH and CDR2 LQKENI. CDR3 sequence reads: CASSPLDTQETQYF. CDR3 in DNA: TGTGCCAGCTCACCACTGGACACCCAAGAGACCCAGTACTTC.

This chain connects TRBV5-1 to TRBJ1-3; D is ambiguous. The germline gives CDR1 SGHRS, CDR2 YFSETQ. The CDR3 extends over 15 amino acids. With 2 bases removed from V and 0 bases from J, the gap between germline ends came to 9 bases. CDR3 bases: TGCGCCAGCAGCTTAGGCGCAGGCTCTGGAAACACCATATATTTT. Amino acids: CASSLGAGSGNTIYF. Drawing the rest from reference TRBV5-1 and TRBJ1-3, the complete variable domain is KAGVTQTPRYLIKTRGQQVTLSCSPISGHRSVSWYQQTPGQGLQFLFEYFSETQRNKGNFPGRFSGRQFSNSRSEMNVSTLELGDSALYLCASSLGAGSGNTIYFGEGSWLTVV.

This chain joins TRBV27 and TRBJ2-6; maybe TRBD1 (6 bases). Germline CDR1 reads MNHEY; CDR2 reads SMNVEV (reference sequence). The V and J ends lost 4 bases and 4 bases respectively, with 14 bases between them. The CDR3 sequence is 16 residues long. CDR3 coding DNA: TGTGCCAGCAGTTCATACAGGGACGAGGGGGCCAACGTCCTGACTTTC. Amino acid sequence: CASSSYRDEGANVLTF.

The rearrangement joins TRBV5-4 to TRBJ1-2; 7 nucleotides agree with TRBD1. CDR3 length: 14 amino acids. Germline-derived CDR1 and CDR2 are SGHNT and YYREEE (reference sequence). The V segment lost 2 bases and the J segment 9 bases; nucleotides outside the gene matches: 10. This CDR3 reads CASSLETGRDSYTF. The CDR3 DNA reads TGTGCCAGCAGCTTAGAGACAGGGCGCGATAGCTACACCTTC.

The J gene is TRBJ1-3, the V gene TRBV18; 9 bases align to TRBD1. V dropped 5 bases and J dropped 8; count of bases not matched to a gene: 10. CDR3 length: 15 amino acids. CDR1 and CDR2 (germline): KGHSH, LQKENI. CDR3 DNA sequence: TGTGCCAGCTCATCCTTTGTACAGGGGGCGGACACCATATATTTT. This gives the protein CASSSFVQGADTIYF.

The V call is TRBV6-1, the J call TRBJ1-5, with D uncertain. Germline values: CDR1 MNHNS, CDR2 SASEGT. V was cut by 6 bases and J by 3 bases, with 12 bases left in between. This CDR3 has 14 amino acids. The CDR3 DNA reads as TGTGCCAGCAGCGGGGTCAGAGACAATCAGCCCCAGCATTTT. It is translated as CASSGVRDNQPQHF.

The chain is built from TRBV7-2 and TRBJ1-2; 8 bases are shared with TRBD1. The CDR3 has 14 residues. J gave up 5 bases and V 4 bases, and 6 bases lay outside the gene matches. The germline V gene has CDR1 SGHTA and CDR2 FQGNSA. The CDR3 DNA follows: TGTGCCAGCAGCTACACAGGGGGTAATTATGGCTACACCTTC. Its protein product is CASSYTGGNYGYTF.

The chain recombines TRBV6-1 with TRBJ1-2; 8 nucleotides line up with TRBD1. This CDR3 is 15 amino acids long. The V and J ends lost 1 base and 4 bases, in that order; junction bases with no gene match: 5. Per the germline V gene, CDR1 is MNHNS and CDR2 is SASEGT. CDR3: CASSEGRGQSYGYTF. The CDR3 coding sequence is TGTGCCAGCAGTGAAGGCAGGGGGCAGAGCTATGGCTACACCTTC.

This clone came up many times. CDR3 in DNA: TGCGCCAGCAGCGTGACAGTTGGGGCCAACGTCCTGACTTTC. Protein product: CASSVTVGANVLTF. The V and J genes are TRBV5-1 and TRBJ2-6; possibly TRBD1 for D (5 bases). This CDR3 contains 14 residues. Germline values: CDR1 SGHRS, CDR2 YFSETQ. The ends were cut back, 4 bases at V and 3 bases at J, with 8 bases in the middle.

This chain joins TRBV6-6 and TRBJ1-2; 11 bases agree with TRBD1. Germline lookup yields CDR1 MNHNY and CDR2 SVGAGI (reference sequence). CDR3 size: 13 residues. The V and J ends lost 6 bases and 6 bases, in that order; junction bases with no gene match: 3. CDR3 loop: CASSAGQGDGYTF. The CDR3 bases are TGTGCCAGCAGCGCGGGACAGGGGGATGGCTACACCTTC.

This CDR3 is CASSLSLQTVNEQYF. The CDR3 DNA is TGTGCCAGCAGCCTCTCACTCCAGACGGTCAACGAGCAGTACTTC. The chain is built from TRBV5-4 and TRBJ2-7; unclear D gene. V was clipped by 4 bases and J by 5 bases, with 19 bases between them. The CDR3 is 15 amino acids. Germline V gene sequence: CDR1 SGHNT, CDR2 YYREEE (reference sequence).

The J gene is TRBJ1-1, the V gene TRBV18, with D possibly being TRBD1 (5 bases). The CDR3 spans 17 residues. Looked up from germline, CDR1 is KGHSH and CDR2 is LQKENI. V was pared by 2 bases and J by 3 bases, with 19 bases between. CDR3 sequence: CASSPARDGRFHTEAFF. The CDR3 DNA reads TGTGCCAGCTCACCAGCTAGGGACGGACGGTTTCACACTGAAGCTTTCTTT.

This clone was observed a few times. The chain combines TRBV6-1 with TRBJ1-1; D is undetermined. The CDR3 has 10 amino acids. Between the trimmed V and J ends, which lost 6 bases and 6 bases, there was a span of 5 bases. Germline V lookup: CDR1 MNHNS, CDR2 SASEGT. CDR3 coding DNA: TGTGCCAGCAGGGAATCTGAAGCTTTCTTT. Translated: CASRESEAFF.